This passage covers 21 T cell receptor beta chains from one sample sequenced in a study of T-cell memory formation after mild COVID-19. From the 5' RACE reads, TCRdb called clonotypes with MiXCR, one entry per CDR3 protein. The repertoire holds around 320,000 distinct CDR3 sequences, with 25% to 30% as singletons. The material sequenced was PBMCs or a T cell subset sorted from them (not recorded which). These receptor sequences come from an adult woman who had mild COVID-19 (a few samples of this study predate the infection). Cell type and time point are not known.

A few counts support this clonotype. The gene calls are TRBV3-1 and TRBJ2-1; maybe TRBD1 (6 bases). Trimming removed 6 bases from V and 0 bases from J, with 12 bases in between. This CDR3 contains 15 residues. Germline lookup yields CDR1 LGHDT and CDR2 YNNKEL (reference sequence). This CDR3 reads CASRDGQLSYNEQFF. The DNA of the CDR3 is TGTGCCAGCAGGGACGGACAGCTCTCCTACAATGAGCAGTTCTTC.

The chain joins TRBV12-3 or TRBV12-4 to TRBJ2-7; D is undetermined. The CDR3 is 12 amino acids. Trimming took 5 bases from V and 2 from J, leaving 7 bases between them. CDR3 sequence (DNA): TGTGCCAGCAGTCACTCCCCCTACGAGCAGTACTTC. Amino acid sequence: CASSHSPYEQYF.

The table lists this clonotype with a few counts. Here the CDR3 reads CASSPYGQGTRTGELFF. For the CDR3, the DNA is TGTGCCAGCAGCCCCTATGGACAGGGGACACGGACCGGGGAGCTGTTTTTT. This chain connects TRBV12-3 or TRBV12-4 to TRBJ2-2; 9 positions match TRBD1. The CDR3 covers 17 residues. V was clipped by 6 bases and J by 5 bases; unmatched bases: 13.

The CDR3 nucleotides read TGTGCCACCAGCAGTGATCGAGGAACAGAGACCCAGTACTTC. Translating gives CATSSDRGTETQYF. The chain couples TRBV15 to TRBJ2-5; D uncertain. Between the trimmed V and J ends, which lost 3 bases and 4 bases, there was a span of 12 bases. The CDR3 extends over 14 amino acids. Germline V lookup: CDR1 LNHNV, CDR2 YYDKDF (reference sequence).

The genes are TRBV6-2 or TRBV6-3 and TRBJ2-3; TRBD2 matches at 14 bases. Trimming cost V 6 bases and J 7 bases; bases outside gene matches: 3. CDR3 length: 14 residues. CDR1 is MNHEY and CDR2 is SVGEGT in the germline V gene. The CDR3 DNA reads TGTGCCAGCAGAAGACTAGCGGGAGGGAATACGCAGTATTTT. Its protein is CASRRLAGGNTQYF.

This clonotype was detected a few times. The genes are TRBV5-1 and TRBJ2-5; D is unresolved. V was cut by 4 bases and J by 0 bases, with 13 bases left in between. There are 15 residues in the CDR3. The germline V gene has CDR1 SGHRS and CDR2 YFSETQ. This chain's CDR3 is CASSPGSPYQETQYF. The CDR3 nucleotides are TGCGCCAGCAGCCCCGGCAGCCCGTACCAAGAGACCCAGTACTTC. The full variable domain, its missing parts supplied by reference TRBV5-1 and TRBJ2-5, is KAGVTQTPRYLIKTRGQQVTLSCSPISGHRSVSWYQQTPGQGLQFLFEYFSETQRNKGNFPGRFSGRQFSNSRSEMNVSTLELGDSALYLCASSPGSPYQETQYFGPGTRLLVL.

This clonotype was seen only a few times. This rearrangement joins TRBV7-9 to TRBJ2-3; 10 bases map to TRBD2. The germline CDR1 and CDR2 sequences are SEHNR and FQNEAQ (reference sequence). The CDR3 spans 17 residues. V gave up 0 bases and J gave up 9 bases; unmatched junction bases: 12. The CDR3 nucleotides read TGTGCCAGCAGCTTAGCGGAACGGCTAGCGGGAGTAGAGACGCAGTATTTT. This sequence encodes CASSLAERLAGVETQYF.

This clonotype has a handful of counts. The chain uses TRBV5-1 and TRBJ2-3, with TRBD2 matching over 9 bases. V lost 0 bases and J lost 3; bases outside the gene matches: 8. The germline V gene has CDR1 SGHRS and CDR2 YFSETQ. The CDR3 has 17 residues. CDR3 nucleotide sequence: TGCGCCAGCAGCTTGGATTTCAGCGGGGGGAAGACAGATACGCAGTATTTT. Its translation: CASSLDFSGGKTDTQYF.

The J gene is TRBJ1-5, the V gene TRBV12-3 or TRBV12-4; D remains unclear. This CDR3 contains 13 residues. With 0 bases removed from V and 3 bases from J, the gap between germline ends came to 3 bases. CDR3 amino acids: CASSLATNQPQHF. CDR3 DNA: TGTGCCAGCAGTTTAGCCACCAATCAGCCCCAGCATTTT.

The rearrangement uses TRBV12-3 or TRBV12-4 and TRBJ2-5; D unresolved. CDR3 length equals 14 residues. The V end lost 1 base, the J end lost 5 bases, and 11 bases lay between the germline ends. The DNA for the CDR3 is TGTGCCAGCAGTTTAGGAGGCCCCGTGGAGACCCAGTACTTC. Translated: CASSLGGPVETQYF.

This clonotype was detected only once. The chain couples TRBV29-1 to TRBJ2-1; 9 bases are a match to TRBD2. Germline values: CDR1 SQVTM, CDR2 ANQGSEA. The CDR3 covers 14 residues. J lost 4 bases, V lost 5 bases, and 6 bases had no gene match. For the CDR3, the DNA is TGCAGCGTTCCTCGGGGACTAGCTTACAATGAGCAGTTCTTC. This codes for CSVPRGLAYNEQFF.

This clonotype appeared a few times. The rearrangement uses TRBV5-6 and TRBJ1-6, with unresolved D. The CDR3 is 15 residues long. In germline, CDR1 is SGHDT, CDR2 YYEEEE. V gave up 4 bases and J gave up 5 bases, with 13 bases separating them. The CDR3 reads CASSVYSGDNSPLHF. The CDR3 DNA is TGTGCCAGCAGCGTGTATTCAGGTGATAATTCACCCCTCCACTTT.

The genes are TRBV5-1 and TRBJ2-6, with D possibly TRBD2 on 5 matching bases. CDR1 and CDR2 (germline): SGHRS, YFSETQ. With 4 bases removed from V and 3 bases from J, the gap between germline ends came to 20 bases. The CDR3 is 18 amino acids. The chain's CDR3 is CASSPGRIIASGANVLTF. The CDR3 coding sequence is TGCGCCAGCAGCCCAGGCAGGATCATAGCGAGTGGGGCCAACGTCCTGACTTTC.

This clonotype has just one count. The V gene is TRBV12-3 or TRBV12-4, the J gene TRBJ2-1; 7 nucleotides agree with TRBD2. With 3 bases clipped from V and 6 bases from J, the junction kept 8 bases outside the gene matches. The CDR3 extends over 15 amino acids. The CDR3: CASSFRRELGNEQFF. DNA for the CDR3: TGTGCCAGCAGTTTTCGGCGGGAGCTCGGCAATGAGCAGTTCTTC.

The J gene is TRBJ1-4, the V gene TRBV6-6, with D possibly TRBD1 on 6 matching bases. Germline V gene sequence: CDR1 MNHNY, CDR2 SVGAGI (reference sequence). Deletions cut 1 base from V and 0 bases from J, with 12 bases between. The CDR3 has 17 residues. CDR3 DNA sequence: TGTGCCAGCAGTTACTATCTGACAGGAGCAACTAATGAAAAACTGTTTTTT. Translating gives CASSYYLTGATNEKLFF.

The V gene is TRBV6-1, the J gene TRBJ2-3; D is uncertain. V was shortened by 7 bases and J by 4 bases, with 15 bases between the two germline ends. This CDR3 has 14 amino acids. CDR1 is MNHNS and CDR2 is SASEGT in the germline V gene. The CDR3, as DNA: TGTGCCAGCAATCCTACCCGTTCGGCAGATACGCAGTATTTT. Translated: CASNPTRSADTQYF.

The V call is TRBV30, the J call TRBJ2-7; D is perhaps TRBD1 (5 bases). Germline values: CDR1 GTSNPN, CDR2 SVGIG (reference sequence). The CDR3 spans 14 residues. Trimming removed 2 bases from V and 2 bases from J, with 13 bases in between. The CDR3 region is CAWSPIDSTYEQYF. CDR3 DNA: TGTGCCTGGAGTCCGATCGACAGTACCTACGAGCAGTACTTC.

The chain combines TRBV9 with TRBJ1-1; D gene uncertain. V was shortened by 1 base and J by 1 base, with 5 bases between the two germline ends. CDR3 length: 13 residues. Germline assignment: CDR1 SGDLS and CDR2 YYNGEE. CDR3 amino acids: CASSVPGNTEAFF. In DNA, the CDR3 is TGTGCCAGCAGCGTACCTGGGAACACTGAAGCTTTCTTT.

The chain has TRBV20-1 and TRBJ2-1; D ambiguous. Trimming left V 2 bases short and J 7 bases short, with 15 bases between. Germline V gives CDR1 DFQATT, CDR2 SNEGSKA (reference sequence). The CDR3 totals 14 residues. CDR3 protein: CSARKSWGNNEQFF. As DNA, the CDR3 is TGCAGTGCTAGAAAGAGTTGGGGAAATAATGAGCAGTTCTTC.

This clonotype was recorded a few times. The CDR3 sequence: CATSDSAQGDNEQFF. The DNA of the CDR3 is TGTGCCACCAGTGATTCAGCCCAGGGCGACAATGAGCAGTTCTTC. The chain joins TRBV24-1 to TRBJ2-1; D is possibly TRBD1 (5 bases). This CDR3 has 15 amino acids. V dropped 2 bases and J dropped 5 bases, with 12 bases sitting between them. Germline CDR1 KGHDR, CDR2 SFDVKD.

The chain combines TRBV2 with TRBJ2-7; tentatively, D is TRBD1 or TRBD2 (5 bases each). Trimming took 9 bases from V and 2 from J, leaving 11 bases between them. The CDR3 has 12 amino acids. Germline V gene lookup returns CDR1 SNHLY and CDR2 FYNNEI. CDR3 DNA: TGTGCCAGGGGGACGGTGACCTACGAGCAGTACTTC. Residues: CARGTVTYEQYF.